A single T cell receptor beta chain is shown here with its context. The antigen it recognizes is unknown. It has no much larger one-base neighbor in the sample; base qualities were not kept. Library creation used the immunoSEQ multiplex PCR assay. A mixture of 60 forward primers for TCR Vbeta segments and 13 reverse primers for TCR Jbeta segments was used in the multiplex PCR. The CDR3 region of rearranged TCR beta genes was amplified from genomic DNA with a multiplex PCR assay. The Illumina HiSeq System was used to sequence the amplified TCR beta libraries as 87-base-pair reads. The original methods were these. Across the 500 to 750 repertoires, a later analysis counted roughly 77 million unique TCR beta chains, roughly 11 million of which were shared by at least two donors. Raw reads were error-corrected and collapsed into unique sequences by a nearest-neighbor algorithm in which closely related sequences were merged to remove PCR and sequencing errors. To assign V, D and J gene segments, CDR3 sequences were aligned to IMGT reference sequences. For a sequence to be retained, a match of at least six nucleotides to both a V gene segment and a J gene segment was required. Rearrangements were classified as productive when the CDR3 lacked stop codons and remained in frame with V and J, and all other rearrangements were classified as non-productive. CDR3 was defined according to IMGT convention as the region running from the second conserved V-encoded cysteine to the conserved J-encoded phenylalanine. Sequences without an unambiguous match to a single V gene segment were excluded from the earlier analysis of a few hundred of the donors. An earlier analysis of a few hundred of the donors classified V segments as functional when productive rearrangements were above 56.7% and as segregating when the standard deviation between donors was above 5%. A statistical classification framework was developed to diagnose cytomegalovirus status using the catalog of TCR beta chain sequences. A later analysis assigned V and J genes by comparing TCR nucleotide sequences with IMGT/GENE-DB human TR gene sequences. A later analysis assigned CDR3 sequences and most-parsimonious VDJ recombination scenarios with the TCRdist pipeline. A later analysis defined each TCR beta chain by its CDR3 amino acid sequence plus V-gene family, and excluded reads lacking a unique V-gene family. To address suspected cross-contamination and a sequencing artifact, a later analysis removed 550 to 750 highly shared, low-generation-probability nucleotide sequences. In a later analysis, a clonal expansion index for each public chain was calculated from normalized within-repertoire ranks of inferred template counts. In a later analysis, generation probabilities were computed with a VDJ recombination model fitted to out-of-frame rearrangements, and the resulting probabilities were checked against IGoR. In a later analysis, hypergeometric tests were used to score TCR-TCR, TCR-HLA and TCR-CMV co-occurrence, with a repertoire-size bias correction applied to TCR pairs. False discovery rates were estimated in a later analysis by permuting HLA or CMV assignments 20 times. In a later analysis, co-occurring TCRs were grouped with DBSCAN, and TCRdist sequence similarity was added when clustering was performed within HLA-allele-positive subsets. Co-occurrence clustering excluded repertoires with fewer than 30,000 or more than 120,000 public chains, plus five with anomalous nucleotide sharing. TCRdb limited this immuneACCESS table to in-frame rearrangements with V and J called. A share of clones is missing; checked studies link under half to unresolved V genes, and the rest is unexplained. V, J and clone size were drawn from that table, and D and trimming were deduced from the DNA. Here the sample has around 99,000 clones; around 69% occur a single time. Approximately 2% of the sample comes from the top ten.

The sample is drawn from a study of cytomegalovirus exposure and HLA in healthy donors (dated by TCRdb to the late 2010s). As for the study more broadly: According to an earlier analysis of a few hundred of the donors, 150 million to 200 million T cells yielded over 90 million unique TCR beta sequences and approximately 280 Gb of sequence data. An early release that covered about 600 HLA-typed donors contained 250 to 350 gigabases of sequencing data and approximately 85 million unique TCR sequences. Among the roughly 390 genotyped donors, around 79% belonged to the genetic ancestry cluster associated with self-reported Caucasian donors. The study was designed to test whether signatures of past pathogen exposure could be identified by cataloging public T cell receptors. The study profiled the T cell repertoires of under 700 subjects by immunosequencing and related them to cytomegalovirus serostatus. Besides the first cohort of around 700 subjects, a separate validation cohort made up of roughly 130 different subjects was used. To predict cytomegalovirus infection status, the study brought together high-throughput TCR immunosequencing, statistical association of individual TCRs with disease status, and machine learning. A later analysis re-analyzed previously published TCR beta repertoires from roughly 630 donors and added high-resolution HLA genotyping to study TCR occurrence patterns. Rather than drawing on any new phenotypic data, the later analysis identified candidate immune exposures from TCR beta sequences and the way those sequences occurred across donors. To decide whether each TCR beta V gene segment behaved as functional or pseudogenic, an earlier analysis of some 600 of the donors relied on high-throughput TCR beta sequencing. Donor age, sex, ethnicity and CMV serostatus were collected together with the repertoire data. Genome-wide SNP genotypes for about 65% of the 666 donors were used in a later genetic analysis, which treated that subset as a discovery cohort. All discovery cohort repertoires had been generated on a single sequencing platform. HLA typing included class I and class II loci at four-digit resolution. The number of donors typed differed by locus, with about 629-640 for A, B, C, DRB1 and DQB1, roughly 520 for DQA1, about 610 for DPA1, and roughly 450 for DPB1. About 5 DR-DQ haplotypes were handled as single units for association and clustering, since linkage in the cohort was strong. On average, about 240,000 unique TCR beta nucleotide sequences were sequenced per donor among 350 to 400 genotyped donors of the cohort, with around 19% of those sequences being non-productive. Overall study outcomes, separate from this receptor: In a later analysis, HLA-associated TCR beta chains were found to be more clonally expanded and to have lower generation probabilities than equally common non-associated chains. A later analysis reported that several top co-occurrence clusters appeared linked to parvovirus B19, influenza, CMV and Epstein-Barr virus. Roughly uniform sequencing depth across donors was assumed in presence/absence analyses, although this assumption may not hold. Because counts were too low, fewer than 20 rarely observed V segments, including chromosome 9 orphons, were excluded from the earlier analysis of 587 of the donors. A later genetic analysis associated a missense DCLRE1C variant with V-gene and J-gene trimming of TCR beta chains, and an independent cohort replicated the association. The authors suggested that the approach could potentially be extended to other disease states and immunological phenotypes. Because HLA typing was missing for some donors at each locus, association tests included only the typed subset. Most TCR sequences were observed very rarely across donors, whereas some public TCRs were present in many individuals. Some IMGT-functional V segments, including TRBV6-2 and TRBV6-3, could not be distinguished by the 87-base-pair reads and were therefore excluded. According to a later genetic analysis, donors in an Asian-associated ancestry cluster had fewer N-insertions in productive TCRs than the approximately 650-donor mean. Strong co-occurrence of HLA alleles, especially DR and DQ, made assigning TCR associations to individual alleles difficult. Correlated functional status among segregating V segments might be attributable to linkage disequilibrium, but an unknown experimental factor could not be ruled out. In the study, some 160 TCR beta chains were listed as associated with cytomegalovirus. In an earlier analysis of about 540 of the donors, most TCR beta V segments were observed in productive rearrangements about 87% or about 30% of the time, broadly matching IMGT annotations. Only TCR beta chains were sequenced in this cohort, and the absence of alpha or paired-chain data limited detectable features. A further reported finding was that TCR beta sequences accurately predicted the HLA-A and HLA-B alleles for most subjects in the first cohort. The only immune exposure information available for the cohort was CMV serostatus. In a later analysis, TCR association rates were found to vary across HLA loci, with the most associated TCRs seen for DRB1 alleles and the fewest for HLA-C alleles. A cluster of highly shared sequence variants was judged likely to represent a technical artifact of the sequencing pipeline. In a later analysis, 16,951 TCR beta sequences were associated with specific HLA alleles at a false discovery rate of 0.05. Cytomegalovirus status was reported to be diagnosed by the classifier with high specificity and sensitivity in both the original and validation cohorts. In a later analysis, most CMV-associated TCR beta chains were found to appear HLA-restricted, with HLA associations seemingly driven largely by CMV exposure. Three of the identified cytomegalovirus-associated TCR beta chains were confirmed in vitro to be specific for cytomegalovirus antigens.

The CDR3 runs 13 amino acids, cysteine and phenylalanine included. Only CDR3 DNA is held: 39 bases, read in frame from base 1. Relative to germline, V is missing 5 bases and J is missing 5 bases, with 4 bases of the junction outside any gene match. CDR1 and CDR2 were assigned from the germline V gene as SQVTM and ANQGSEA. In total, approximately 700 healthy bone marrow donors made up the cohort. Cohort members were all nominally healthy when sampled, although unrecorded immune exposures were likely present. The donor was CMV seronegative and belonged to the group of over 300 seronegative cohort members. A peripheral blood sample was provided by each donor, and peripheral blood mononuclear cells were used for TCR beta sequencing. The Qiagen DNeasy Blood Extraction Kit was used to extract genomic DNA from the blood cell samples.

Recombination joined TRBV29-1 with TRBJ2-2; TRBD2 matches 8 bases in the middle. This receptor was obtained from a man between 18 and 29 years old in good health and CMV-seronegative. Sequenced: PBMCs. The CDR3 reads CSVTGGGTGELFF. The DNA sequence reads TGCAGCGTTACGGGGGGGGGAACCGGGGAGCTGTTTTTT.